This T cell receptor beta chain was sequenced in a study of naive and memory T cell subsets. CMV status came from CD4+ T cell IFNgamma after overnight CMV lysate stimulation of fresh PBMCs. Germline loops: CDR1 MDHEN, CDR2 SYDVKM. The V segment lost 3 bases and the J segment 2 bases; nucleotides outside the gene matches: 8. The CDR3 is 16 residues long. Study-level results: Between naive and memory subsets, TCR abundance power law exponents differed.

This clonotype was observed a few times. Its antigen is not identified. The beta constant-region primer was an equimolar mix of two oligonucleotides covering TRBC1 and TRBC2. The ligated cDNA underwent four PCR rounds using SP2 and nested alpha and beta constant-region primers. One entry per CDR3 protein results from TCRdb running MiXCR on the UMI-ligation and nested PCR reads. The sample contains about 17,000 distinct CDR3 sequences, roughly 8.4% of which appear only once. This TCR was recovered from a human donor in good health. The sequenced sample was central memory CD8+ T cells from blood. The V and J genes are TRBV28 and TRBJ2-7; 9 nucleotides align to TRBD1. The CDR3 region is CASSFLGTGITYEQYF. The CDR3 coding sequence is TGTGCCAGCAGTTTCCTAGGGACAGGGATTACCTACGAGCAGTACTTC.